Listed here are 20 T cell receptor beta chains from one sample, sequenced in a study of tumor and adjacent non-tumor tissue in lung cancer. TCRbeta libraries were built with three rounds of nested PCR, modified from ARM-PCR. TCRdb re-analysed the multiplex PCR reads in MiXCR, keeping a single row per CDR3 protein. Among fewer than 120,000 distinct CDR3 sequences listed, over 70% were seen once. The template was RNA from unsorted bulk tissue. Sequencing input: lung tumor tissue. The receptors shown here come from a man between 65 and 85 years old with non-small cell lung cancer.

The chain links TRBV11-2 to TRBJ2-7, with D uncertain. The germline V gene has CDR1 SGHAT and CDR2 FQNNGV. V was trimmed by 7 bases and J by 6 bases, leaving 16 bases between them. The CDR3 is 13 amino acids. In DNA, the CDR3 is TGTGCCAGCAACAAGTGGACCGAGCGCGAGCAGTACTTC. It encodes CASNKWTEREQYF.

As for this clonotype: In this CDR3 the conserved last residue, phenylalanine or tryptophan, is missing, so a read error is likely. The chain uses TRBV6-5 and TRBJ2-2; 7 bases agree with TRBD2. Germline CDR1 and CDR2: MNHEY and SVGAGI. There are 16 residues in the CDR3. CDR3 DNA: TGTGCCAGCAGCCCTAATATCCCGTCGTTGAGCGGGGACCTGTTTATT. Translated: CASSPNIPSLSGDLFI.

With respect to this clonotype: The germline gene is not matched at one end of the junction; a read error may be the cause. This sequence joins TRBV6-5 and TRBJ1-4; TRBD1 matches at 9 bases. This CDR3 comprises 15 residues. The germline V gene has CDR1 MNHEY and CDR2 SVGAGI. As DNA, the CDR3 is TGTGTCAGCAGATCTGGACAGGGGATGGGTGAAAAACTGTTTTTT. Its protein product is CVSRSGQGMGEKLFF.

With regard to this clonotype: Since no conserved phenylalanine or tryptophan closes the CDR3, a read error is the likely cause. CDR3 DNA sequence: TGTGCCAGCAGTCCAGGACTAGGCTATACCAATGAGCAGTTCTTA. Translated, it gives CASSPGLGYTNEQFL. The genes are TRBV6-2 or TRBV6-3 and TRBJ2-1, with 7 bases that match TRBD2. Trimming at V came to 5 bases and at J to 6 bases, leaving 10 bases not matched to a gene. CDR1 MNHEY and CDR2 SVGEGT come from the germline V gene. This CDR3 contains 15 residues.

On this clonotype itself: The missing conserved phenylalanine or tryptophan at the end of this CDR3 makes a read error likely. This chain connects TRBV6-2 or TRBV6-3 to TRBJ2-3, with D possibly TRBD1 on 5 matching bases. Germline CDR1 is MNHEY and CDR2 is SVGEGT. The CDR3 is 17 residues long. CDR3 region: CASGYQMTVGHQDTQYL. In DNA form, the CDR3 reads TGTGCCAGCGGTTACCAGATGACAGTAGGCCACCAGGATACGCAGTATCTT.

With respect to this clonotype: The CDR3 carries no conserved terminal phenylalanine or tryptophan, so it likely arises from a read error. The rearrangement joins TRBV29-1 to TRBJ2-3; possible D gene TRBD2, 6 bases. CDR3 length equals 14 residues. Germline CDR1 SQVTM, CDR2 ANQGSEA. CDR3 loop: CSARREFGSETQYL. The CDR3 DNA follows: TGCAGCGCCAGACGGGAGTTCGGCTCAGAAACGCAGTATTTA.

A word on this clonotype: A much larger clone sits a single nucleotide away, making a read error possible. V and J are TRBV20-1 and TRBJ2-7; D is possibly TRBD1 (6 bases). CDR1 is DFQATT and CDR2 is SNEGSKA in the germline V gene (reference sequence). The CDR3 spans 15 residues. The chain's CDR3 is CNARVPGQRPYEQYF. In DNA form, the CDR3 reads TGCAATGCTAGAGTCCCGGGACAAAGACCCTACGAGCAGTACTTC.

Comment on this clonotype: Mismatch with germline at one junction end may stem from a read error. This chain links TRBV5-4 with TRBJ1-1, with D tentatively TRBD1 (6 bases). The germline V gene has CDR1 SGHNT and CDR2 YYREEE (reference sequence). This CDR3 contains 14 residues. CDR3 sequence: CAGSFDRGNTKAFF. Written as DNA, the CDR3 is TGTGCCGGCAGCTTCGATAGGGGGAACACTAAAGCTTTCTTT.

Of note for this clonotype: A much larger clone differs from this one at a single base, so this may be a read error. This sequence joins TRBV28 and TRBJ1-2; possibly TRBD1 for D (5 bases). The germline CDR1 and CDR2 sequences are MDHEN and SYDVKM. The CDR3 has 14 residues. The CDR3 region is CVSSLSQGSYGYTF. The CDR3 DNA follows: TGTGTCAGCAGTTTATCCCAGGGCTCCTATGGCTACACCTTC.

The rearrangement links TRBV28 to TRBJ2-5; D is perhaps TRBD1 or TRBD2 (5 bases each). Trimming cost V 6 bases and J 7 bases, with 21 bases left between them. The CDR3 loop spans 15 amino acids. Germline V gives CDR1 MDHEN, CDR2 SYDVKM. The DNA of the CDR3 is TGTGCCAGCAGCACAAGGCGAGGGACGTGTGGGACCCAGTACTTC. Translating gives CASSTRRGTCGTQYF.

In regard to this clonotype: One end of the junction is discordant with germline, which a read error may explain. The chain recombines TRBV6-5 with TRBJ2-7, with 11 bases aligning to TRBD1. Near its end, the DNA agrees better with TRBJ2-3, so the J call may be wrong. The CDR3 runs to 18 residues. Germline V gene sequence: CDR1 MNHEY, CDR2 SVGAGI. The CDR3 is CDSSYMSTGQGAIYEQYF. CDR3 in DNA: TGTGACAGCAGTTACATGAGTACAGGACAGGGGGCGATCTACGAGCAGTATTTT.

A note on this clonotype: One end of the junction fails to match germline, which may point to a read error. V gene TRBV6-2 or TRBV6-3 combines with J gene TRBJ2-1; D is undetermined. Germline CDR1 is MNHEY and CDR2 is SVGEGT. The CDR3 has 13 amino acids. The CDR3 sequence is CASNRGDNNEQFF. The DNA for the CDR3 is TGCGCCAGCAACAGAGGCGATAACAATGAGCAGTTCTTC.

Of note for this clonotype: Sequence at one end of the junction differs from germline and may be a read error. The chain joins TRBV5-6 to TRBJ2-7; possible D gene TRBD1, 6 bases. In germline, CDR1 is SGHDT, CDR2 YYEEEE. The CDR3 contains 13 residues. CDR3 in amino acids: CASSLDSVYEQYF. For the CDR3, the DNA is TGTGCCAGCAGTTTGGACAGTGTCTACGAGCAATATTTC.

Concerning this clonotype itself: This is likely a read error, given that the CDR3 carries no conserved phenylalanine or tryptophan at its end. The chain combines TRBV29-1 with TRBJ2-3; TRBD1 matches 8 bases. The end of the DNA aligns better with TRBJ1-5, so the J call may be wrong. This CDR3 contains 12 residues. Germline assignment: CDR1 SQVTM and CDR2 ANQGSEA. The CDR3 region is CSTRGPLDTQHL. The CDR3 nucleotides are TGCAGCACCAGGGGGCCTTTGGATACGCAGCATCTT.

Comment on this clonotype: An end of the junction differs from the germline gene, which may be a read error. The CDR3 sequence: CASIEPPVVHEQFF. The DNA for the CDR3 is TGCGCCAGCATTGAGCCTCCAGTAGTACATGAGCAGTTCTTC. V gene TRBV10-2 combines with J gene TRBJ2-1; D unclear. CDR3 length equals 14 residues. Germline V gene lookup returns CDR1 WSHSY and CDR2 SAAADI.

This clonotype has a count of ten or more. V is TRBV6-5 and J is TRBJ1-6, with 8 bases identical to TRBD1. V was pared by 6 bases and J by 0 bases, with 4 bases of the junction left unmatched. There are 16 residues in the CDR3. Germline V gene data show CDR1 as MNHEY and CDR2 as SVGAGI. CDR3 residues: CASRSTGGSYNSPLHF. As DNA, the CDR3 is TGTGCCAGCAGATCCACAGGGGGCTCCTATAATTCACCCCTCCACTTT.

In its sample, this clonotype was seen once. J is TRBJ2-3 and V is TRBV11-2; D could derive from TRBD1 or TRBD2 (5 bases each). Germline assignment: CDR1 SGHAT and CDR2 FQNNGV. The V end lost 10 bases, the J end lost 2 bases, and 13 bases lay between the germline ends. The CDR3 sequence is 13 residues long. The chain's CDR3 is CAIPGRDTDTQYF. The CDR3 bases are TGTGCCATCCCGGGACGAGACACAGATACGCAGTATTTT. The full variable domain, completed using reference TRBV11-2 and TRBJ2-3, is EAGVAQSPRYKIIEKRQSVAFWCNPISGHATLYWYQQILGQGPKLLIQFQNNGVVDDSQLPKDRFSAERLKGVDSTLKIQPAKLEDSAVYLCAIPGRDTDTQYFGPGTRLTVL.

In regard to this clonotype: One end of the junction varies from germline; a read error may be responsible. The rearrangement links TRBV6-5 to TRBJ2-3; a possible D gene is TRBD1 (6 bases). This CDR3 spans 14 amino acids. The germline V gene has CDR1 MNHEY and CDR2 SVGAGI. The CDR3 coding sequence is TGTGCCAGCAGTTACACCTGGGACACAGATACGCAGTATTTC. It is translated as CASSYTWDTDTQYF.

For this clonotype: One end of the junction is discordant with germline, which a read error may explain. The chain employs TRBV7-8 and TRBJ2-7; the D gene is possibly TRBD2 (6 bases). This CDR3 has 14 residues. Germline CDR1 reads SGHVS; CDR2 reads FQNEAQ. CDR3 loop: CVSSLGAGPYEQYF. DNA for the CDR3: TGTGTCAGCAGCTTAGGAGCGGGCCCCTACGAGCAATACTTC.

V usage is TRBV11-2 and J usage is TRBJ1-1, with D possibly TRBD1 on 6 matching bases. CDR3 size: 13 residues. The V gene lost 6 bases and the J gene lost 6 bases, with 14 bases spanning the gap. The germline CDR1 and CDR2 sequences are SGHAT and FQNNGV. The CDR3 region is CASRHFSGAEAFF. The CDR3 nucleotides are TGTGCCAGCAGACACTTTTCAGGGGCTGAAGCTTTCTTT.